Listed here are 9 T cell receptor beta chains from one sample, sequenced in a study of blood T cell repertoires in COVID-19. Repertoires were generated with immunoSEQ multiplex PCR, while TCRdb's copy carries only in-frame clones and drops some. The sample holds 150,000 or so clones, roughly nine tenths seen once. The sequenced sample consisted of PBMCs or T cells enriched from blood (not recorded which). All receptors come from a woman aged 40 to 49 who had been exposed to COVID-19.

The V and J genes are TRBV13 and TRBJ1-3, with a tentative D call TRBD1 (6 bases). The V gene lost 0 bases and the J gene lost 0 bases, with 15 bases spanning the gap. Germline V gene sequence: CDR1 PRHDT, CDR2 FYEKMQ (reference sequence). The CDR3 is 18 amino acids. CDR3 protein: CASSLGGWGGGSGNTIYF. In DNA, the CDR3 is TGTGCCAGCAGCTTAGGTGGATGGGGAGGGGGCTCTGGAAACACCATATATTTT.

The J gene is TRBJ2-6, the V gene TRBV30; tentative D call: TRBD2 (5 bases). V was trimmed by 0 bases and J by 0 bases, leaving 21 bases between them. CDR1 and CDR2 (germline): GTSNPN, SVGIG (reference sequence). The CDR3 length is 20 residues. The CDR3 region has the DNA TGTGCCTGGAGTGTACCCCTACCGACATCGGACTTCTCTGGGGCCAACGTCCTGACTTTC. As protein: CAWSVPLPTSDFSGANVLTF.

This rearrangement joins TRBV15 to TRBJ1-2; 9 bases agree with TRBD1. The CDR3 contains 15 residues. Unmatched junction bases numbered 5, after V lost 0 bases and J lost 6 bases. Germline CDR1 LNHNV, CDR2 YYDKDF (reference sequence). CDR3 sequence: CATSRDSRTGDGYTF. The CDR3 DNA is TGTGCCACCAGCAGAGATTCCAGGACAGGGGATGGCTACACCTTC.

Only a few counts were recorded for this clone. This rearrangement joins TRBV29-1 to TRBJ2-1, with 7 bases lining up with TRBD1. The J segment lost 6 bases and the V segment lost 4 bases, leaving 6 bases of the junction unmatched. The CDR3 length is 13 residues. Germline V CDR1 and CDR2: SQVTM, ANQGSEA. The CDR3 nucleotides read TGCAGCGTTGGAGGGGCAGGGGGCAATGAGCAGTTCTTC. It translates to CSVGGAGGNEQFF.

V is TRBV29-1 and J is TRBJ2-4, with 12 bases matching TRBD2. This CDR3 comprises 14 residues. Trimming at V came to 0 bases and at J to 6 bases, leaving 0 bases not matched to a gene. Germline lookup yields CDR1 SQVTM and CDR2 ANQGSEA. The chain's CDR3 is CSVEETSGGNIQYF. Here the CDR3 DNA reads TGCAGCGTTGAAGAGACTAGCGGGGGAAACATTCAGTACTTC. Drawing the rest from reference TRBV29-1 and TRBJ2-4, the complete variable domain is SAVISQKPSRDICQRGTSLTIQCQVDSQVTMMFWYRQQPGQSLTLIATANQGSEATYESGFVIDKFPISRPNLTFSTLTVSNMSPEDSSIYLCSVEETSGGNIQYFGAGTRLSVL.

This clone has a single count. This sequence joins TRBV28 and TRBJ1-2; D perhaps matches TRBD1 (5 bases). V gave up 5 bases and J gave up 7 bases, with 17 bases separating them. Germline assignment: CDR1 MDHEN and CDR2 SYDVKM. The CDR3 sequence is 14 residues long. The chain's CDR3 is CASSPPARVSGYTF. The CDR3 nucleotides are TGTGCCAGCAGTCCCCCCGCCAGGGTTAGTGGCTACACCTTC.

The J gene is TRBJ2-1, the V gene TRBV27, with a possible D match to TRBD2 (6 bases). Germline V lookup: CDR1 MNHEY, CDR2 SMNVEV (reference sequence). The CDR3 spans 14 residues. The V gene lost 5 bases and the J gene lost 4 bases, with 12 bases spanning the gap. The CDR3 DNA sequence: TGTGCCAGCAGTCGCGGGGACCCATACAATGAGCAGTTCTTC. Translated, it gives CASSRGDPYNEQFF.

The chain is built from TRBV11-2 and TRBJ2-1; 9 bases agree with TRBD2. Germline V gives CDR1 SGHAT, CDR2 FQNNGV. The CDR3 totals 12 residues. The ends lost 6 bases at V and 10 bases at J; junction bases unmatched: 4. CDR3 sequence: CASRLTSGEQFF. CDR3 DNA: TGTGCCAGCAGGCTGACTAGCGGAGAGCAGTTCTTC.

The V call is TRBV27, the J call TRBJ2-1; 7 bases agree with TRBD1. The CDR3 runs to 13 residues. The germline V gene encodes CDR1 MNHEY and CDR2 SMNVEV (reference sequence). J gave up 5 bases and V 3 bases, and 1 base lay outside the gene matches. DNA of the CDR3: TGTGCCAGCAGTTTGGGACAGAACAATGAGCAGTTCTTC. Amino acid sequence: CASSLGQNNEQFF.